The 18 T cell receptor beta chains reported below all come from one sample, sequenced in a study of response to subunit inactivated influenza vaccine. TCRdb analysed the RT-PCR reads with MiXCR anew, one entry per CDR3 protein. This sample has roughly 540,000 distinct CDR3 sequences, with under 30% found just once. These same records also appear under a second study, on T cells expressing NK-cell markers. That study reports: Beta-chain TCR cDNA was generated via 5'RACE template switching with UMIs.

Here the sequenced sample was CD4+ T cells sorted from PBMCs, taken 11 to 12 days after vaccination. The origin of the receptors is a man aged 50 to 60 who received an inactivated influenza vaccine.

The chain combines TRBV7-2 with TRBJ2-5; D may be TRBD2 (6 bases). Trimming took off 3 bases at V and 7 bases at J, with 18 bases between the two ends. The CDR3 has 15 amino acids. Germline loops: CDR1 SGHTA, CDR2 FQGNSA. The chain's CDR3 is CASSFGRERVVTQYF. The CDR3 region has the DNA TGTGCCAGCAGCTTCGGTCGGGAGAGGGTTGTGACCCAGTACTTC.

This clonotype was counted many times. CDR3 in amino acids: CASSQGGTPGELFF. The CDR3 DNA reads as TGTGCCAGCAGCCAAGGTGGGACCCCCGGGGAGCTGTTTTTT. The chain joins TRBV4-2 to TRBJ2-2, with D perhaps TRBD1 or TRBD2 (5 bases each). V was clipped by 1 base and J by 6 bases, with 9 bases between them. Looked up from germline, CDR1 is LGHNA and CDR2 is YNFKEQ. The CDR3 spans 14 residues.

There are a few counts of this clonotype. The chain combines TRBV30 with TRBJ2-5, with D perhaps matching TRBD1 or TRBD2 (5 bases each). The germline gives CDR1 GTSNPN, CDR2 SVGIG (reference sequence). Trimming shortened V by 4 bases and J by 7 bases, and 19 bases separated the two germline ends. CDR3 length equals 14 residues. In DNA, the CDR3 is TGTGCCTGGAATGTCGCAGGGCCACGGGGGACCCAGTACTTC. It yields the protein CAWNVAGPRGTQYF.

The rearrangement joins TRBV6-6 to TRBJ2-7; TRBD1 might be the D (6 bases). Germline V gives CDR1 MNHNY, CDR2 SVGAGI (reference sequence). Between the trimmed V and J ends, which lost 6 bases and 7 bases, there was a span of 16 bases. The CDR3 consists of 13 residues. For the CDR3, the DNA is TGTGCCAGCAGCTCACTCGACACAGGGGAGCAGTACTTC. It translates to CASSSLDTGEQYF.

This clonotype was observed a few times. The V and J genes are TRBV20-1 and TRBJ1-5, with a tentative D call TRBD1 (6 bases). The CDR3 sequence is 14 residues long. Looked up from germline, CDR1 is DFQATT and CDR2 is SNEGSKA (reference sequence). V was clipped by 5 bases and J by 3 bases, with 14 bases between them. CDR3 residues: CSASGTSYNQPQHF. As DNA, the CDR3 is TGCAGTGCTTCCGGGACATCCTACAATCAGCCCCAGCATTTT.

This chain links TRBV6-1 with TRBJ1-1, with 10 positions matching TRBD1. In germline, CDR1 is MNHNS, CDR2 SASEGT. V gave up 7 bases and J gave up 3 bases; unmatched junction bases: 5. This CDR3 region has 14 residues. Here the CDR3 reads CASKKGQGYTEAFF. The CDR3 nucleotides are TGTGCCAGCAAAAAGGGACAGGGGTACACTGAAGCTTTCTTT.

This chain uses TRBV5-1 with TRBJ2-3, with D unresolved. Germline CDR1 SGHRS, CDR2 YFSETQ. CDR3 size: 15 residues. Trimming cost V 1 base and J 0 bases, with 9 bases left between them. The CDR3 loop is CASSLLVTSTDTQYF. The CDR3 DNA sequence: TGCGCCAGCAGCTTGTTGGTAACAAGCACAGATACGCAGTATTTT.

The chain uses TRBV5-1 and TRBJ1-1; D unclear. The V and J ends lost 3 bases and 1 base respectively, with 10 bases between them. The CDR3 length is 14 residues. CDR1 is SGHRS and CDR2 is YFSETQ in the germline V gene. The CDR3 DNA sequence: TGCGCCAGCAGCTCGGCGGCAAAGAACACTGAAGCTTTCTTT. Its protein is CASSSAAKNTEAFF.

This clonotype was counted many times. V gene TRBV11-2 combines with J gene TRBJ2-2; D is perhaps TRBD2 (6 bases). Per germline, CDR1 SGHAT and CDR2 FQNNGV. The CDR3 has 16 residues. Trimming pared 1 base from V and 3 bases from J, leaving 12 bases between. As DNA, the CDR3 is TGTGCCAGCAGCTTAGTTGGGACTGGCTACACCGGGGAGCTGTTTTTT. Protein sequence: CASSLVGTGYTGELFF.

The chain combines TRBV20-1 with TRBJ1-5, with TRBD1 matching over 8 bases. This CDR3 comprises 13 residues. Germline CDR1 DFQATT, CDR2 SNEGSKA (reference sequence). Losses at the gene ends were 6 bases for V and 11 bases for J; bases not matched to a gene: 12. In DNA form, the CDR3 reads TGCAGTGCAAATCACAGGGGGGGCTTGGCCCAGCATTTT. Translated, it gives CSANHRGGLAQHF.

V and J are TRBV18 and TRBJ2-2; D uncertain. Trimming removed 1 base at V and 1 base at J, with 10 bases between. Germline values: CDR1 KGHSH, CDR2 LQKENI. This CDR3 comprises 16 residues. CDR3 nucleotides: TGTGCCAGCTCACCACGGCAGAGGAGGAACACCGGGGAGCTGTTTTTT. Translation gives CASSPRQRRNTGELFF.

V usage is TRBV19 and J usage is TRBJ1-1; D remains ambiguous. The CDR3 length is 15 residues. Trimming took off 5 bases at V and 1 base at J, with 14 bases between the two ends. CDR1 is LNHDA, CDR2 SQIVND, per germline (reference sequence). The CDR3 DNA sequence: TGTGCCAGTAGTCCCCAACTCATACCGAACACTGAAGCTTTCTTT. It specifies CASSPQLIPNTEAFF. The complete variable domain, with remaining parts taken from reference TRBV19 and TRBJ1-1, reads DGGITQSPKYLFRKEGQNVTLSCEQNLNHDAMYWYRQDPGQGLRLIYYSQIVNDFQKGDIAEGYSVSREKKESFPLTVTSAQKNPTAFYLCASSPQLIPNTEAFFGQGTRLTVV.

The V and J genes are TRBV5-1 and TRBJ1-2; D might be TRBD1 (5 bases). The CDR3 is 14 amino acids. V lost 0 bases and J 4 bases, leaving 10 bases between the germline ends. Looked up from germline, CDR1 is SGHRS and CDR2 is YFSETQ. The CDR3 protein is CASSLEAGTYGYTF. In nucleotides, the CDR3 is TGCGCCAGCAGCTTGGAGGCAGGGACCTATGGCTACACCTTC.

The sample holds a few counts of this clonotype. This rearrangement joins TRBV7-9 to TRBJ2-7; D is unresolved. The V gene's germline CDR1 is SEHNR and CDR2 FQNEAQ (reference sequence). CDR3 length equals 14 residues. The V end was cut by 2 bases, the J end by 2 bases, with 10 bases between. CDR3 bases: TGTGCCAGCAGCTTACGGCAGGCAGCCTACGAGCAGTACTTC. Amino acid sequence: CASSLRQAAYEQYF.

This clonotype was counted only a few times. The V gene is TRBV18, the J gene TRBJ2-1; TRBD2 might be the D (6 bases). Per germline, CDR1 KGHSH and CDR2 LQKENI. The CDR3 runs to 15 residues. V was pared by 3 bases and J by 3 bases, with 12 bases between. In nucleotides, the CDR3 is TGTGCCAGCTCACCCGCTAGCGTCCGCTACAATGAGCAGTTCTTC. Its protein product is CASSPASVRYNEQFF.

This clonotype was found many times. The chain employs TRBV9 and TRBJ2-1; TRBD1 agrees at 8 bases. CDR3 length equals 15 residues. Germline CDR1 and CDR2: SGDLS and YYNGEE. J lost 4 bases, V lost 0 bases, and 3 bases had no gene match. The CDR3 DNA is TGTGCCAGCAGCGTAGTAGGGACAGGATACAATGAGCAGTTCTTC. Protein: CASSVVGTGYNEQFF.

The V and J genes are TRBV28 and TRBJ1-2; possible D gene TRBD1, 6 bases. Trimming removed 7 bases at V and 1 base at J, with 10 bases between. This CDR3 comprises 13 residues. CDR1 is MDHEN and CDR2 is SYDVKM in the germline V gene. Written as DNA, the CDR3 is TGTGCCAGCAACCCGGACAGTAACTATGGCTACACCTTC. It is translated as CASNPDSNYGYTF.

The chain couples TRBV28 to TRBJ1-1; TRBD1 is a possible D gene (6 bases). Germline CDR1 MDHEN, CDR2 SYDVKM. The length of the CDR3 is 15 residues. V lost 5 bases to trimming and J lost 4 bases, with 17 bases between them. The CDR3 DNA sequence: TGTGCCAGCAGTCGTCCCGCCAGGGGAGGCACTGAAGCTTTCTTT. Residues: CASSRPARGGTEAFF.